These T cell receptor beta chains were read from a single sample in a study of yellow fever vaccine responses in identical twins. TCRdb reprocessed the RT-PCR reads via MiXCR and lists one record per CDR3 protein. The table records more than 15,000 distinct CDR3 sequences, about two thirds of them present only once. The specimen was T cells from blood (PBMCs), unsorted or a sorted subset (not recorded which), collected before or after yellow fever vaccination (not recorded which). The receptors stem from a woman aged 18 to 35 who received the yellow fever vaccine. The CDR3 runs from the conserved cysteine through the conserved F or W.

V	J	CDR3
TRBV2	TRBJ2-7	CASSDLNEQYF
TRBV2	TRBJ2-3	CASSDMDYATDTQYF
TRBV15	TRBJ2-1	CATSITGQGDEQFF
TRBV19	TRBJ2-1	CASSLPGQAYNEQFF
TRBV29-1	TRBJ1-2	CSVEGSREGLGYGYTF
TRBV11-1	TRBJ1-4	CASTPGGHEKLFF
TRBV10-3	TRBJ1-5	CAISESRGSPGQPQHF
TRBV2	TRBJ2-7	CASSWTSGISYEQYF
TRBV6-1	TRBJ1-6	CASRAGTVNSPLHF
TRBV7-9	TRBJ1-4	CASSRGQGTTNEKLFF
TRBV6-4	TRBJ2-1	CASSDSGGYNEQFF
TRBV6-4	TRBJ2-3	CASRNSGTLRDTQYF
TRBV20-1	TRBJ1-1	CSARDFNVGRNTEAFF
TRBV18	TRBJ1-2	CASSPPDRVDYGYTF
TRBV18	TRBJ2-5	CASSQGQSYQETQYF
TRBV14	TRBJ1-2	CASSAGKGFGYTF
TRBV5-1	TRBJ1-6	CASSLAGPRFNSPLHF
TRBV28	TRBJ2-2	CASSIRGELFF
TRBV29-1	TRBJ2-1	CSVEGFPEQFF
TRBV10-3	TRBJ1-2	CAISESGIPNYGYTF
TRBV6-4	TRBJ1-1	CASSETPNSEAFF
TRBV29-1	TRBJ2-6	CSVDGLGGANVLTF
TRBV19	TRBJ2-1	CASGRGEQFF
TRBV12-3/TRBV12-4	TRBJ2-7	CASSLRQDSYEQYF
TRBV27	TRBJ1-5	CASSLLSNQPQHF
TRBV28	TRBJ1-1	CASSLWTVMNVPTEAFF
TRBV6-1	TRBJ1-2	CASSRSNYGYTF
TRBV7-1	TRBJ2-5	CASSSGLGRETQYF
TRBV20-1	TRBJ2-3	CSARDGRGTDTQYF
TRBV29-1	TRBJ2-1	CSVRTGYNEQFF
TRBV2	TRBJ2-4	CASSILGSAKNIQYF
TRBV7-3	TRBJ2-7	CASSLTSIPEQYF
TRBV13	TRBJ2-3	CASSPTSGGADTQYF
TRBV18	TRBJ2-7	CASSTGQGAYEQYF
TRBV19	TRBJ2-1	CASSIVGRDEQFF
TRBV20-1	TRBJ2-1	CSATGPGNEQFF
TRBV29-1	TRBJ2-3	CSVEIGRTDTQYF
TRBV29-1	TRBJ2-1	CSVVRGSYNEQFF
TRBV11-3	TRBJ2-5	CASSSGGETQYF
TRBV7-9	TRBJ2-1	CASGTEYNEQFF
TRBV6-5	TRBJ1-2	CASSYSSGAGYTF
TRBV7-9	TRBJ2-7	CASSLLAGGPHEQYF
TRBV2	TRBJ1-1	CASRDRSMNTEAFF
TRBV3-1	TRBJ2-1	CASSPVLAGSYNEQFF
TRBV5-5	TRBJ1-5	CASSLGGTGGQPQHF